The TCR beta chain described here comes from a study of T cell responses to AZD1222 COVID-19 vaccine. Whole-study context: The study pooled second doses at about 4 or about 12 weeks.

General study findings and limits: The study reported that nearly half of spike-specific TCRs target unmutated variant regions. Spike-wide vaccine-associated CD4 TCRs dominated at 160-218 and 743-854.

From germline, CDR1 is LNHDA and CDR2 SQIVND (reference sequence). Between the trimmed V and J ends, which lost 5 bases and 1 base, there was a span of 15 bases. CDR3 size: 15 residues. As regards this clone: Its matching antigen is unknown.

Libraries were prepared by immunoSEQ multiplex PCR; TCRdb keeps only in-frame clonotypes and omits some of them. This table holds roughly 140,000 clones, less than 95% found once. The J gene is TRBJ2-7, the V gene TRBV19; D perhaps matches TRBD2 (5 bases). This specimen consisted of peripheral blood, obtained on day 0 of AZD1222 vaccination. The receptor's source is an adult in good health. CDR3 sequence (DNA): TGTGCCAGTAGTGAATCGGGAACAGCATCCTACGAGCAGTACTTC. Protein: CASSESGTASYEQYF.